The 11 T cell receptor beta chains reported below all come from one sample, sequenced in a study of regulatory T cells in long-lasting Graves disease. Library construction for TCR beta used iRepertoire HTBI primers and Arm-PCR of CDR3 regions. TCRdb reanalysed the multiplex PCR reads using MiXCR and keeps one entry per CDR3 protein. The table lists 400,000 to 500,000 distinct CDR3 sequences, 21% of them singletons. The time point was: persistent/refractory GD, antithyroid drugs over 5 years with positive TRAb. Researchers made the TCR library from RNA that was extracted from PBMCs. The specimen was peripheral blood mononuclear cells (PBMCs), collected when the disease was refractory, from a patient treated with antithyroid drugs. The receptors originated from a female donor with Graves disease.

The table lists this clonotype with a few counts. V gene TRBV20-1 combines with J gene TRBJ2-7, with D possibly matching TRBD2 (6 bases). V shed 1 base and J shed 7 bases, with 23 bases lying between them. Per the germline V gene, CDR1 is DFQATT and CDR2 is SNEGSKA (reference sequence). This CDR3 contains 16 residues. CDR3 amino acids: CSARAIRDFPVGEQYF. In DNA, the CDR3 is TGCAGTGCTAGAGCCATAAGGGACTTCCCGGTGGGGGAGCAGTACTTC.

This clonotype has a handful of counts. The chain links TRBV5-1 to TRBJ1-1; D gene ambiguous. V was shortened by 3 bases and J by 3 bases, with 12 bases between the two germline ends. The germline CDR1 and CDR2 sequences are SGHRS and YFSETQ. This CDR3 spans 14 amino acids. The CDR3 DNA sequence: TGCGCCAGCAGCTGGGGAGACTCAGACACTGAAGCTTTCTTT. It encodes CASSWGDSDTEAFF.

The gene calls are TRBV28 and TRBJ2-3, with D possibly TRBD1 on 5 matching bases. Germline CDR1 MDHEN, CDR2 SYDVKM. Trimming pared 2 bases from V and 0 bases from J, leaving 9 bases between. The CDR3 is made up of 15 amino acids. CDR3 amino acids: CASSLAGSSTDTQYF. DNA of the CDR3: TGTGCCAGCAGTTTAGCAGGGTCTAGCACAGATACGCAGTATTTT.

Note on this clonotype: The junction does not match germline at one end; this may be a read error. The genes are TRBV6-1 and TRBJ1-3; D uncertain. The CDR3 runs to 15 residues. The germline CDR1 and CDR2 sequences are MNHNS and SASEGT. This CDR3 is CASLGRLSSGNTVYF. The CDR3 bases are TGTGCCAGCCTCGGGAGGCTAAGCTCTGGAAACACCGTATATTTT.

A single count supports this clonotype. The genes are TRBV12-3 or TRBV12-4 and TRBJ2-7, with D possibly being TRBD2 (6 bases). V dropped 4 bases and J dropped 2 bases, with 15 bases sitting between them. The CDR3 covers 15 residues. The CDR3 loop is CASSYGPAGAYEQYF. In DNA form, the CDR3 reads TGTGCCAGCAGTTATGGACCAGCGGGCGCCTACGAGCAGTACTTC.

The chain employs TRBV20-1 and TRBJ2-3; 11 bases agree with TRBD2. The CDR3 runs 15 residues. The ends lost 2 bases at V and 3 bases at J; junction bases unmatched: 4. CDR1 is DFQATT, CDR2 SNEGSKA, per germline (reference sequence). CDR3 coding DNA: TGCAGTGCTAGACCTAGCGGGAGGAAAACAGATACGCAGTATTTT. Amino acid sequence: CSARPSGRKTDTQYF.

J is TRBJ1-1 and V is TRBV30; D not certain. CDR1 GTSNPN and CDR2 SVGIG come from the germline V gene (reference sequence). The germline V and J ends were trimmed by 2 bases and 1 base, with 11 bases remaining between them. CDR3 size: 14 residues. The CDR3 protein is CAWSLASRNTEAFF. CDR3 coding DNA: TGTGCCTGGAGTTTGGCCTCAAGGAACACTGAAGCTTTCTTT.

This clonotype was recorded at least ten times. This rearrangement joins TRBV12-3 or TRBV12-4 to TRBJ1-5; possibly TRBD1 for D (5 bases). The CDR3 has 14 residues. Trimming took 5 bases from V and 1 from J, leaving 9 bases between them. The CDR3 spells CASSMTESNQPQHF. The CDR3 DNA follows: TGTGCCAGCAGTATGACAGAGAGCAATCAGCCCCAGCATTTT.

The chain is built from TRBV28 and TRBJ2-5; 15 bases are a match to TRBD2. V was clipped by 5 bases and J by 0 bases; unmatched bases: 7. Germline CDR1 MDHEN, CDR2 SYDVKM. The CDR3 length is 18 residues. CDR3 amino acids: CASSANGLAGGNQETQYF. CDR3 nucleotide sequence: TGTGCCAGCAGTGCAAACGGACTAGCGGGAGGGAACCAAGAGACCCAGTACTTC.

The sample holds many counts of this clonotype. V gene TRBV30 combines with J gene TRBJ1-6; D ambiguous. Germline assignment: CDR1 GTSNPN and CDR2 SVGIG (reference sequence). Trimming stripped 4 bases from V and 4 bases from J, with 5 bases between. The CDR3 totals 12 residues. In nucleotides, the CDR3 is TGTGCCTGGACAGCTTATAATTCACCCCTCCACTTT. Its protein is CAWTAYNSPLHF.

The rearrangement uses TRBV28 and TRBJ2-3; D might be TRBD1 or TRBD2, each matching 5 bases. Germline V gives CDR1 MDHEN, CDR2 SYDVKM. V was clipped by 3 bases and J by 4 bases, with 14 bases between them. The CDR3 length is 15 residues. CDR3: CASSFQGGGPDTQYF. The CDR3 DNA reads as TGTGCCAGCAGTTTTCAGGGTGGGGGACCAGATACGCAGTATTTT.